A single sample is the source of the 9 T cell receptor beta chains below, sequenced in a study of CD4 and CD8 cells across lung adenocarcinoma regions. Via MiXCR, TCRdb re-called the PCR reads, giving one row per CDR3 protein. The sample has approximately 12,000 distinct CDR3 sequences, less than 70% seen once. Sequences were obtained from CD8+ T cells from the margin of a lung tumor. The receptors were gathered from a female donor with lung adenocarcinoma. The CD4 and CD8 labels of this study may be unreliable.

The chain joins TRBV10-1 to TRBJ2-4; D assignment may be TRBD1 or TRBD2 (5 bases each). The CDR3 length is 14 residues. The germline V and J ends were trimmed by 11 bases and 0 bases, with 14 bases remaining between them. Germline loops: CDR1 WNHNN, CDR2 SYGVQD (reference sequence). CDR3 sequence: CAGSGLRAKNIQYF. CDR3 DNA sequence: TGCGCCGGCTCGGGGCTGAGAGCCAAAAACATTCAGTACTTC.

This clonotype was picked up many times. The genes are TRBV6-1 and TRBJ1-6, with TRBD1 matching 7 bases. The CDR3 loop spans 13 amino acids. Germline V CDR1 and CDR2: MNHNS, SASEGT. Losses at the gene ends were 6 bases for V and 10 bases for J; bases not matched to a gene: 6. The CDR3 DNA sequence: TGTGCCAGCAGCCGGGACAGATTGTCACCCCTCCACTTT. Amino acids: CASSRDRLSPLHF.

In the case of this clonotype: Relative to the germline gene, one junction end is altered; a read error may explain this. The DNA of the CDR3 is TGTGCCAGCAGTTTGGGCGGGGACACAGAGACCCAGTATTTC. This translates into CASSLGGDTETQYF. The J gene is TRBJ2-5, the V gene TRBV27, with D perhaps being TRBD1 or TRBD2 (6 bases each). CDR1 is MNHEY and CDR2 is SMNVEV in the germline V gene (reference sequence). CDR3 size: 14 residues.

This clonotype is classed as medium-sized. J is TRBJ2-1 and V is TRBV6-1; D is unresolved. The CDR3 has 14 amino acids. Germline CDR1 MNHNS, CDR2 SASEGT. Trimming left V 4 bases short and J 4 bases short, with 11 bases between. CDR3 sequence: CASSVGIPYNEQFF. As DNA, the CDR3 is TGTGCCAGCAGTGTTGGGATTCCTTACAATGAGCAGTTCTTC.

This clonotype was seen only a few times. This sequence joins TRBV11-2 and TRBJ1-2; D is ambiguous. The CDR3 runs to 14 residues. The V end lost 2 bases, the J end lost 5 bases, and 12 bases lay between the germline ends. CDR1 is SGHAT and CDR2 is FQNNGV in the germline V gene. The CDR3 protein is CASSLSGSPYGYTF. In nucleotides, the CDR3 is TGTGCCAGCAGCTTATCGGGGTCGCCTTATGGCTACACCTTC.

The sample holds many counts of this clonotype. The V and J genes are TRBV4-1 and TRBJ2-5; D unclear. The CDR3 spans 11 residues. CDR1 is MGHRA and CDR2 is YSYEKL in the germline V gene. Deletions cut 3 bases from V and 2 bases from J, with 1 base between. The CDR3 coding sequence is TGCGCCAGCAGCCAGCAAGAGACCCAGTACTTC. Encoded protein: CASSQQETQYF.

This chain uses TRBV6-1 with TRBJ1-6; 7 bases match TRBD1. V lost 3 bases to trimming and J lost 8 bases; unmatched junction nucleotides: 4. Germline V gene data show CDR1 as MNHNS and CDR2 as SASEGT. The CDR3 has 14 residues. The CDR3 loop reads CASSDRDRYSPLHF. DNA of the CDR3: TGTGCCAGCAGTGATCGGGACAGATATTCACCCCTCCACTTT.

Points on this clonotype: A read error may account for a junction end that differs from germline. The chain employs TRBV6-1 and TRBJ2-5, with 8 bases identical to TRBD2. Germline V gene sequence: CDR1 MNHNS, CDR2 SASEGT. CDR3 length equals 16 residues. CDR3 bases: TGTGCCAGCGCGGCTAGCGGGCGCCGTGCCCAAGATACCCAGTACTTC. As protein: CASAASGRRAQDTQYF.

The chain employs TRBV10-2 and TRBJ2-5; TRBD2 agrees at 8 bases. The V gene end was trimmed by 8 bases and the J gene end by 5 bases; junction bases not matched to a gene: 10. Per germline, CDR1 WSHSY and CDR2 SAAADI. The CDR3 runs to 14 residues. The CDR3 sequence: CASGPGGGGETQYF. The CDR3 bases are TGCGCCAGCGGGCCGGGGGGCGGGGGGGAGACCCAGTACTTC.